This TCR beta chain was found in a study of CD4+ T cells in melanoma. Broader study findings: A reported correlation linked neoantigen-specific CD4+ T cells to CD8+, macrophage and B cell function. Neoantigen-specific CD4+ T cells in melanoma reportedly had diverse differentiation states.

As for this clone: Its antigen is undetermined.

The CDR3 contains 18 residues. Germline CDR1 reads SGHKS; CDR2 reads YYEKEE (reference sequence). V lost 4 bases and J 2 bases, leaving 24 bases between the germline ends. Only in-frame clones appear in the TCRdb table, and some are missing; sequencing was by immunoSEQ multiplex PCR. The data hold about 21,000 clones, with almost 85% observed a single time. The sequence derives from a human donor with melanoma. The sample taken for sequencing was cells from a culture (not recorded whether cultured in vitro). This chain connects TRBV5-5 to TRBJ1-2; a possible D gene is TRBD1 (6 bases). CDR3: CASSPSVLQGPLNYGYTF. The DNA for the CDR3 is TGTGCCAGCAGCCCCTCGGTTTTACAGGGCCCTTTAAACTATGGCTACACCTTC.